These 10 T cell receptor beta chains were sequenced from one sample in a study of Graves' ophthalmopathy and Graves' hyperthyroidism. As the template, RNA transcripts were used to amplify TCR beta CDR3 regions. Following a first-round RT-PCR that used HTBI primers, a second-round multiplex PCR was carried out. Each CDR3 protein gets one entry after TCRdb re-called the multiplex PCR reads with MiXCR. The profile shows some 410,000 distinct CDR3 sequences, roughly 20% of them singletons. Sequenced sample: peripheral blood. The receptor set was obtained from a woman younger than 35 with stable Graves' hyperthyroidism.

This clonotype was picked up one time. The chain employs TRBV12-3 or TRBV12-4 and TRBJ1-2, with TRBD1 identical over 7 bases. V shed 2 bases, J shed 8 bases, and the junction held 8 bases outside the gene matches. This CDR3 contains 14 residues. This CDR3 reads CASSLNRLDRGYTF. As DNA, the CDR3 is TGTGCCAGCAGTTTAAACAGGCTGGACAGGGGCTACACCTTC.

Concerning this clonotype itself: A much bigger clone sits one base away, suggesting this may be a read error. The CDR3 region is CASSEAGGFYERYF. The CDR3 DNA reads TGTGCCAGCAGTGAAGCGGGGGGATTCTACGAGCGGTACTTC. This chain connects TRBV6-4 to TRBJ2-7, with 9 nucleotides matching TRBD2. From germline, CDR1 is MRHNA and CDR2 SNTAGT. The CDR3 extends over 14 amino acids.

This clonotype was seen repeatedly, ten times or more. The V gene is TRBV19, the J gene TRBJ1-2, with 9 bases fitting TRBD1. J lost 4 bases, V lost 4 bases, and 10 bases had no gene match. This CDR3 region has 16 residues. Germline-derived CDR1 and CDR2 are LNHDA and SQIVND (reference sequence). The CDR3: CASSRTGVRLFYGYTF. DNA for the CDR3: TGTGCCAGTAGTAGGACAGGGGTACGCCTATTCTATGGCTACACCTTC.

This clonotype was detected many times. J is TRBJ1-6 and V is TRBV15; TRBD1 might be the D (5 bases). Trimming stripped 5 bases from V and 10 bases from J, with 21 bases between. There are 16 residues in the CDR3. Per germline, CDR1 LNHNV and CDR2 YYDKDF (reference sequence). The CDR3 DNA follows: TGTGCCACCAGCGGGACGTTAGGAAAACCTGGGTCACCCCTCCACTTT. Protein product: CATSGTLGKPGSPLHF.

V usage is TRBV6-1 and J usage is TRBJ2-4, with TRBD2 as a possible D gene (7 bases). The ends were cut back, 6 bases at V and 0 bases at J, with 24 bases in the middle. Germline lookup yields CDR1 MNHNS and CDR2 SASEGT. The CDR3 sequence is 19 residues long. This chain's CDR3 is CASSHLWRGLLVAKNIQYF. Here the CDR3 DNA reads TGTGCCAGCAGCCACCTCTGGCGGGGGCTCCTAGTAGCCAAAAACATTCAGTACTTC.

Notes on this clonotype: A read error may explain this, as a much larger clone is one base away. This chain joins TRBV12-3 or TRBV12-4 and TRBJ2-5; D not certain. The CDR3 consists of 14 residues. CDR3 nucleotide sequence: TGTGCCAGCAGTCGGAATCTCCCCCAAGAGACCAAGTACTTC. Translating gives CASSRNLPQETKYF.

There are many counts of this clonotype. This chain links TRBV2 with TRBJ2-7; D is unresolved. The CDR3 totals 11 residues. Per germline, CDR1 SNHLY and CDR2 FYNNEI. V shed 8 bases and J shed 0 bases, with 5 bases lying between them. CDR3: CASQSSYEQYF. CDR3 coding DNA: TGTGCCAGCCAGAGCTCCTACGAGCAGTACTTC.

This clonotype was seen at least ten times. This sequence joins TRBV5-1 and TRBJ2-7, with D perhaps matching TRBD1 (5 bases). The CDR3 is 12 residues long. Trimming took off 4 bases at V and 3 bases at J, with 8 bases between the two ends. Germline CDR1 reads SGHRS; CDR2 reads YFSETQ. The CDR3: CASSADNYEQYF. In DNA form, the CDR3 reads TGCGCCAGCAGCGCGGACAACTACGAGCAGTACTTC.

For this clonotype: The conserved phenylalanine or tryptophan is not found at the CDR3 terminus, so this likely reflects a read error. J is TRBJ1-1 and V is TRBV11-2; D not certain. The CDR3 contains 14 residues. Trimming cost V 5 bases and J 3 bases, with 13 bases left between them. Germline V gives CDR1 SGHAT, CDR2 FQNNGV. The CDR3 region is CASSPGWEDTEAFI. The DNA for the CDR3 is TGTGCCAGCAGCCCGGGATGGGAGGACACTGAAGCTTTCATT.

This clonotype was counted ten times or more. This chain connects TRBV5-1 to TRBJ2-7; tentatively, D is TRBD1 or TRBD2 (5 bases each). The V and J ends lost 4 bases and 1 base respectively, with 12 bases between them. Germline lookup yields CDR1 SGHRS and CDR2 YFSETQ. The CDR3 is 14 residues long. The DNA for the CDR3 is TGCGCCAGCAGCATCGGGACGGCGTCCTACGAGCAGTACTTC. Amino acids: CASSIGTASYEQYF.